These T cell receptor beta chains were read from a single sample in a study of blood T cell repertoires in COVID-19. Sequencing used immunoSEQ multiplex PCR; TCRdb keeps in-frame clones, though not all of them. The sample records roughly 100,000 clones, 70% to 90% being singletons. The sequenced material came from peripheral blood. Source of these receptors: a woman aged 80 or older with active COVID-19. Both conserved end residues are part of each CDR3. The order of the fields is D gene, J gene, V gene, clone size, CDR3 DNA, CDR3 protein. D genes are given only for firm matches. Not every row has a clone size; where given, it reads once, few, many or a size class.

>-|TRBJ2-5|TRBV6-2/TRBV6-3|-
TGTGCCAGCAGTCAAGCGTTGTACCAAGAGACCCAGTACTTC
CASSQALYQETQYF
>TRBD1|TRBJ1-3|TRBV9|-
TGTGCCAGCAGCGTGACAGGGAGAGGAAACACCATATATTTT
CASSVTGRGNTIYF
>TRBD1|TRBJ2-7|TRBV15|-
TGTGCCACCAGCAGAGATCCCTACAGGGGGTCCGAGCAGTACTTC
CATSRDPYRGSEQYF
>TRBD2|TRBJ2-1|TRBV24-1|-
TGTGCCACCAGTGACGCTAGACTAGCGACGAGCTCCTACAATGAGCAGTTCTTC
CATSDARLATSSYNEQFF
>TRBD2|TRBJ2-3|TRBV7-2|-
TGTGCCAGCAGCTTAGCGCTGGCTAGCGGCAGACGGGATACGCAGTATTTT
CASSLALASGRRDTQYF
>-|TRBJ1-5|TRBV12-5|-
TGTGCTAGTGGTTTGGACCCCCCCGGCAGGGCGAGTTGGGATCCCCAGCATTTT
CASGLDPPGRASWDPQHF
>-|TRBJ2-7|TRBV28|-
TGTGCCAGCAGTGCCGGGAGAGGTTACGAGCAGTACTTC
CASSAGRGYEQYF
>TRBD2|TRBJ2-2|TRBV14|many
TGTGCCAGCAGCCGATATAGCGGGGCCCGCCCCGGGGAGCTGTTTTTT
CASSRYSGARPGELFF
>TRBD1|TRBJ2-7|TRBV4-2|-
TGTGCCAGCAGCCAAGGGGACAGCTCAGCCTACGAGCAGTACTTC
CASSQGDSSAYEQYF
>-|TRBJ2-1|TRBV18|once
TGTGCCAGCTCACCGACGAGCGGAGACAATGAGCAGTTCTTC
CASSPTSGDNEQFF
>TRBD2|TRBJ2-3|TRBV29-1|once
TGCAGCGTGCCGCAGTCTAGCGGGAGCACAGATACGCAGTATTTT
CSVPQSSGSTDTQYF
>-|TRBJ1-3|TRBV9|-
TGTGCCAGCAGCGTAGTGGCAGACTCTGGAAACACCATATATTTT
CASSVVADSGNTIYF
>TRBD2|TRBJ2-3|TRBV28|-
TGTGCCAGCAGTCCGGGACTAGCGGGGGGTACGCAGTATTTT
CASSPGLAGGTQYF
>-|TRBJ2-1|TRBV11-2|-
TGTGCCAGCAGCTTAGCTGGCGGAATCTACAATGAGCAGTTCTTC
CASSLAGGIYNEQFF
>TRBD2|TRBJ2-7|TRBV5-1|-
TGCGCCAGCAGCCAAGGCCCCGTGGGAGGGCTCGAGCAGTACTTC
CASSQGPVGGLEQYF
>-|TRBJ1-2|TRBV28|-
TGTGCCAGCAGTTCCTCGGTTGTCGGCTACACCTTC
CASSSSVVGYTF
>TRBD2|TRBJ2-2|TRBV2|few
TGTGCCAGCAGTGAACTAGCGGGAGCCGGGGAGCTGTTTTTT
CASSELAGAGELFF
>-|TRBJ2-3|TRBV12-3/TRBV12-4|-
TGTGCCAGCAGTTCGGGGTCGGAGGATACGCAGTATTTT
CASSSGSEDTQYF
>TRBD1|TRBJ1-2|TRBV5-8|-
TGTGCCAGCAGCTTTGGTCAGGGGGCAAAAGGCTACACCTTC
CASSFGQGAKGYTF
>-|TRBJ1-1|TRBV28|-
TGTGCCAGCACCCTAAGCGGGGACGGCAAAGCTTTCTTT
CASTLSGDGKAFF
>TRBD1|TRBJ1-6|TRBV28|once
TGTGCCAGCAGACGCCGGGACAGCAAGAATTCACCCCTCCACTTT
CASRRRDSKNSPLHF
>-|TRBJ1-2|TRBV4-2|-
TGTGCCAGCAGCCAAGGAGACCCAAGGGGTGGCTACACCTTC
CASSQGDPRGGYTF
>TRBD2|TRBJ2-2|TRBV4-3|-
TGCGCCAGCAGCCAAGAAGGTCTAGCGGGAGGCCCATTCACCGGGGAGCTGTTTTTT
CASSQEGLAGGPFTGELFF
>-|TRBJ2-5|TRBV7-2|-
TGTGCCAGCAGCTCTGGGGCAGGCAACAACCAAGAGACCCAGTACTTC
CASSSGAGNNQETQYF
>-|TRBJ2-1|TRBV6-2/TRBV6-3|few
TGTGCCAGCAGTTACGGCGGCCGGGTCCCATTCTTC
CASSYGGRVPFF
>-|TRBJ1-2|TRBV19|-
TGTGCCAGTAGTGCCCTCGTTACATTTTATGGCTACACCTTC
CASSALVTFYGYTF
>-|TRBJ2-2|TRBV28|-
TGTGCCAGCAGCCGCCCCAGGGTTAACACCGGGGAGCTGTTTTTT
CASSRPRVNTGELFF
>-|TRBJ1-5|TRBV27|-
TGTGCCAGCAGCCCCTGGGGGAGCGGGCAGCCCCAGCATTTT
CASSPWGSGQPQHF
>TRBD1|TRBJ2-7|TRBV7-3|-
TGTGCCAGCAGCTTATCGGGACAGGGTAGTCAGTACTTC
CASSLSGQGSQYF
>TRBD2|TRBJ2-3|TRBV24-1|-
TGTGCCACCAGTGACTCTAGCGGTGGCACAGATACGCAGTATTTT
CATSDSSGGTDTQYF
>TRBD1|TRBJ2-2|TRBV6-2/TRBV6-3|-
TGTGCCAGCAGTCTCTTTAACAGGGGAAATACCGGGGAGCTGTTTTTT
CASSLFNRGNTGELFF
>TRBD1|TRBJ1-4|TRBV5-4|-
TGTGCCAGCAGTGGACAGGCCGGGCGCGAAAAACTGTTTTTT
CASSGQAGREKLFF
>TRBD1|TRBJ1-2|TRBV7-7|-
TGTGCTAGCAGCTTATCCCTGAACAGGGGCCTGTTAGGTGGCTACACCTTC
CASSLSLNRGLLGGYTF
>TRBD1|TRBJ2-3|TRBV5-8|-
TGTGCCAGCACCCGGGACAGGGGGCAATATACGCAGTATTTT
CASTRDRGQYTQYF
>-|TRBJ2-7|TRBV28|once
TGTGCCAGCAGTTTAGGGGCGGACGAGCAGTACTTC
CASSLGADEQYF
>TRBD2|TRBJ2-3|TRBV5-1|-
TGCGCCAGCAGCTTCACCCTAGCGGGAGGGCTGAGCACAGATACGCAGTATTTT
CASSFTLAGGLSTDTQYF
>-|TRBJ2-2|TRBV19|few
TGTGCCAGTCATAAGGGGGACGGGGAGCTGTTTTTT
CASHKGDGELFF
>TRBD2|TRBJ2-5|TRBV15|-
TGTGCCACCAGCGAGCGACTAGCCCTTGGTGAGACCCAGTACTTC
CATSERLALGETQYF
>TRBD2|TRBJ2-7|TRBV20-1|-
TGCAGTGCTAGTGGGGGACTAGCGGGTAGCTCCTACGAGCAGTACTTC
CSASGGLAGSSYEQYF
>TRBD1|TRBJ2-3|TRBV6-2/TRBV6-3|-
TGTGCCAGCAGTAACAACAGGGGTTCAGATACGCAGTATTTT
CASSNNRGSDTQYF
>TRBD2|TRBJ2-3|TRBV18|-
TGTGCCAGCTCCGGACTAGCGGGGAGCACAGATACGCAGTATTTT
CASSGLAGSTDTQYF
>TRBD1|TRBJ2-7|TRBV5-4|few
TGTGCCAGCAGCTCGCTGGGACAGGGGGCCTACGAGCAGTACTTC
CASSSLGQGAYEQYF
>TRBD2|TRBJ2-1|TRBV2|-
TGTGCCAGCAGTGACCCGGGACTAGCGGGGTCGTCGGAGCAGTTCTTC
CASSDPGLAGSSEQFF
>-|TRBJ2-3|TRBV29-1|-
TGCAGCGTTGACCGGGGAGGTTCAGATACGCAGTATTTT
CSVDRGGSDTQYF
>-|TRBJ1-1|TRBV15|-
TGTGCCACCAGCAGAGGGGGAGCCAACACTGAAGCTTTCTTT
CATSRGGANTEAFF
>TRBD2|TRBJ2-1|TRBV6-8|-
TGTGCCAGCAGTTTGGGCGGGAGGGAGGACTACAATGAGCAGTTCTTC
CASSLGGREDYNEQFF
>TRBD1|TRBJ1-3|TRBV25-1|-
TGTGCCAGCAGTGAAGCAGGGGGTGGAAACACCATATATTTT
CASSEAGGGNTIYF
>TRBD2|TRBJ2-1|TRBV4-3|-
TGCGCCAGCAGCCTACTAGCGGGAAATCTCAATGAGCAGTTCTTC
CASSLLAGNLNEQFF
>-|TRBJ2-3|TRBV5-6|-
TGTGCCAGCAGCTCAGAGGCGGTTACCCTCACAGATACGCAGTATTTT
CASSSEAVTLTDTQYF
>TRBD1|TRBJ2-7|TRBV28|-
TGTGCCAGCAGGGGGACAGGCCAGGCCTACGAGCAGTACTTC
CASRGTGQAYEQYF
>TRBD1|TRBJ2-7|TRBV6-5|-
TGTGCCAGCAGTAGACAGGGCGGCTCCTACGAGCAGTACTTC
CASSRQGGSYEQYF